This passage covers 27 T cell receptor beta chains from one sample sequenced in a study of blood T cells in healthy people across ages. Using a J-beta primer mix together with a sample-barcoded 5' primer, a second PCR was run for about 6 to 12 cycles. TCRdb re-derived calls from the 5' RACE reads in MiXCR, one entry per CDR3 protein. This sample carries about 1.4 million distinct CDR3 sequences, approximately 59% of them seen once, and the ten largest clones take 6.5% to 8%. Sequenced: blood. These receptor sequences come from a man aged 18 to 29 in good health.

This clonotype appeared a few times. The CDR3 spells CASSMDRAWDEQYF. DNA for the CDR3: TGCGCCAGCAGCATGGACAGGGCCTGGGACGAGCAGTACTTC. This chain connects TRBV5-1 to TRBJ2-7; 8 bases map to TRBD1. Germline V gene data show CDR1 as SGHRS and CDR2 as YFSETQ. CDR3 size: 14 residues. J lost 5 bases, V lost 4 bases, and 8 bases had no gene match.

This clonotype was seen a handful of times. CDR3 coding DNA: TGTGCCAGCAGTCCCCTGGGGGGTGGCAATCAGCCCCAGCATTTT. Its protein is CASSPLGGGNQPQHF. The genes are TRBV6-2 or TRBV6-3 and TRBJ1-5; D possibly corresponds to TRBD1 (5 bases). This CDR3 is built from 15 residues. CDR1 is MNHEY and CDR2 is SVGEGT in the germline V gene. The V end was cut by 5 bases, the J end by 2 bases, with 13 bases between.

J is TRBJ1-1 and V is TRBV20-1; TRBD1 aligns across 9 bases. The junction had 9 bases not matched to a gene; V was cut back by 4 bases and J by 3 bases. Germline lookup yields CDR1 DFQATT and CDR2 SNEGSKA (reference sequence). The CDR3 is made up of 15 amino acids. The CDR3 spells CSAIHRGLMDTEAFF. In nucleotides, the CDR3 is TGCAGTGCTATCCACAGGGGGCTTATGGACACTGAAGCTTTCTTT.

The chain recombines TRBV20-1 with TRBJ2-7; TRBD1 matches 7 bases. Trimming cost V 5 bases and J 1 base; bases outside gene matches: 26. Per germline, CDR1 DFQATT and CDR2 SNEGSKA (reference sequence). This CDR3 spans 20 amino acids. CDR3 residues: CSADRQASGTASPFSYEQYF. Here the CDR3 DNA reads TGCAGTGCTGATCGCCAAGCCTCCGGGACAGCTTCTCCATTTTCCTACGAGCAGTACTTC.

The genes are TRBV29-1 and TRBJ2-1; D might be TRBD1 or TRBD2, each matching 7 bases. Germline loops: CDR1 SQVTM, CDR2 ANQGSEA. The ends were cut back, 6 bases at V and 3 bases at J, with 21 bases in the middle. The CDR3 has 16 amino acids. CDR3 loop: CSVTLQGGRIYNEQFF. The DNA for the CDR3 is TGCAGCGTAACTCTCCAGGGGGGGCGGATCTACAATGAGCAGTTCTTC.

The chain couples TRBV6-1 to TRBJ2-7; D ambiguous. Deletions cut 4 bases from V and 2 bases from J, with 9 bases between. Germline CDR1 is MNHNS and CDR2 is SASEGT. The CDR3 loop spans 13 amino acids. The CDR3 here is CASSGRSPYEQYF. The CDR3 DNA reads TGTGCCAGCAGTGGCAGGAGTCCCTACGAGCAGTACTTC.

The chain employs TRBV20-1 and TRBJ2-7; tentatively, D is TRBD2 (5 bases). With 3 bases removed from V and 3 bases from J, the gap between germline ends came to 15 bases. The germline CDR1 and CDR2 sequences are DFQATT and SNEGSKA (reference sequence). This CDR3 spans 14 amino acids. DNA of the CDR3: TGCAGTGCTAGGGCCATCGGGGTAAACTACGAGCAGTACTTC. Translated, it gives CSARAIGVNYEQYF.

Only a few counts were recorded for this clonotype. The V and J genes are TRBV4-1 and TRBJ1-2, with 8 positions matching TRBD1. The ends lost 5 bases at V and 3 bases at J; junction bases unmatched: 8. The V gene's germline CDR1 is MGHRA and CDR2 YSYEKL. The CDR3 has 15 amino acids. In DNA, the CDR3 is TGCGCCAGCAGCTCCCTCGGACAGGGTGACTATGGCTACACCTTC. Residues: CASSSLGQGDYGYTF.

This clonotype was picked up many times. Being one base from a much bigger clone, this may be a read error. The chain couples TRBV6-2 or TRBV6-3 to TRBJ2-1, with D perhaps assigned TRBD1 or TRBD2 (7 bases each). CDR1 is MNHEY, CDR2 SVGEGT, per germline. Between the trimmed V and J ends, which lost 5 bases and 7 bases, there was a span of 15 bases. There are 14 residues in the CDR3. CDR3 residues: CASSADREGNEQFF. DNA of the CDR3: TGTGCCAGCAGTGCAGACAGGGAGGGTAATGAGCAGTTCTTC.

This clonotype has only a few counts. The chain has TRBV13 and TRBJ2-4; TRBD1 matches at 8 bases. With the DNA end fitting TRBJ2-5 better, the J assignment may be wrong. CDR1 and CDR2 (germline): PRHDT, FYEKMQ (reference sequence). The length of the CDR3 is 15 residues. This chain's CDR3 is CASSQGAQGRETQYF. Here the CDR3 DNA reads TGTGCCAGCAGCCAGGGGGCACAGGGACGAGAGACCCAGTACTTC.

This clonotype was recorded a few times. The CDR3 region is CSVEGVAYEQYF. CDR3 nucleotide sequence: TGCAGCGTTGAAGGAGTTGCCTACGAGCAGTACTTC. The V call is TRBV29-1, the J call TRBJ2-7; D unresolved. The CDR3 is 12 amino acids. The germline gives CDR1 SQVTM, CDR2 ANQGSEA. Trimming cost V 1 base and J 2 bases, with 6 bases left between them.

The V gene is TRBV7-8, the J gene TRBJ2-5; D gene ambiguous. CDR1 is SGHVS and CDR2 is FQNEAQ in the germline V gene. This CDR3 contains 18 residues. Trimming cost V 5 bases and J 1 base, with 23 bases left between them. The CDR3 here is CASSPYPLGSTAQETQYF. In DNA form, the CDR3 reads TGTGCCAGCAGCCCCTACCCTCTAGGATCCACCGCCCAAGAGACCCAGTACTTC.

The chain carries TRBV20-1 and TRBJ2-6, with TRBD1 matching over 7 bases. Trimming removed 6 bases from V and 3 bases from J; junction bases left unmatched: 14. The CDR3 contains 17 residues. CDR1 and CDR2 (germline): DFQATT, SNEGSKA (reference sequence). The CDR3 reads CSAMGQPSGSGANVLTF. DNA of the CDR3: TGCAGTGCGATGGGACAGCCCTCGGGGAGTGGGGCCAACGTCCTGACTTTC.

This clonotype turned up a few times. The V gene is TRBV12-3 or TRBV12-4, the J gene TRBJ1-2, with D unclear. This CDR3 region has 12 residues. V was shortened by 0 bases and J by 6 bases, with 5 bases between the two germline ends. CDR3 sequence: CASSLARHGYTF. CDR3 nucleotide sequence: TGTGCCAGCAGTTTAGCTAGACATGGCTACACCTTC.

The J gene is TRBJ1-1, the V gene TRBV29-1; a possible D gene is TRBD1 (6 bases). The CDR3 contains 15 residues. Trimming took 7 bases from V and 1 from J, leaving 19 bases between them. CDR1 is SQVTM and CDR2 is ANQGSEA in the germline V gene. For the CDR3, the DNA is TGCAGCGCCTCAAGGACAGCTCTGGGGAACACTGAAGCTTTCTTT. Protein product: CSASRTALGNTEAFF.

In nucleotides, the CDR3 is TGTGCCAGCAGTAAAGACAGGGCCTATGGCTACACCTTC. Its translation is CASSKDRAYGYTF. The V gene is TRBV27, the J gene TRBJ1-2, with 7 bases that match TRBD1. J lost 4 bases, V lost 5 bases, and 4 bases had no gene match. This CDR3 has 13 amino acids. Germline CDR1 is MNHEY and CDR2 is SMNVEV (reference sequence).

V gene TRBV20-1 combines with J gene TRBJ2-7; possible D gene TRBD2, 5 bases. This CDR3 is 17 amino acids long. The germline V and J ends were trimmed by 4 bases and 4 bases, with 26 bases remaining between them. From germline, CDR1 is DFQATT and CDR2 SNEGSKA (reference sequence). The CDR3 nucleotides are TGCAGTGCTACGGCTGCTCTGGGATCGGGATCTTGGTACGAGCAGTACTTC. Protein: CSATAALGSGSWYEQYF.

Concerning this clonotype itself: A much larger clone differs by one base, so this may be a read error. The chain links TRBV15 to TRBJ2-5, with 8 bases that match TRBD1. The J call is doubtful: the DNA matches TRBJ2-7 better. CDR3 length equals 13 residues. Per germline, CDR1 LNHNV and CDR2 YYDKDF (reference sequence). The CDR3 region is CVTSRDRGYEQYF. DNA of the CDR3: TGTGTCACCAGCAGAGACAGGGGCTACGAGCAGTACTTC.

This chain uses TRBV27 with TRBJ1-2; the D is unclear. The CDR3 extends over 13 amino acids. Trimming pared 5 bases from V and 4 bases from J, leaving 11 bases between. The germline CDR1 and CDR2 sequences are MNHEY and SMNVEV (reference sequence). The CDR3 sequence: CASSHGSPYGYTF. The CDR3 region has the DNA TGTGCCAGCAGTCATGGGTCTCCCTATGGCTACACCTTC.

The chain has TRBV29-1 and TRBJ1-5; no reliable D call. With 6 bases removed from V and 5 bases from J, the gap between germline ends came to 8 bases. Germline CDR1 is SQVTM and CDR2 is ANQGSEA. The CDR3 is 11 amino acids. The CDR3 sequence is CSVLLDQPQHF. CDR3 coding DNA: TGCAGCGTCCTCTTAGATCAGCCCCAGCATTTT.

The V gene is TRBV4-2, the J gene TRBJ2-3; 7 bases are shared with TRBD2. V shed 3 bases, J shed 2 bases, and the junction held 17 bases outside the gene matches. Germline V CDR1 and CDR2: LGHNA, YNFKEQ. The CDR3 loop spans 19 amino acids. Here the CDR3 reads CASSQIALARLTSTDTQYF. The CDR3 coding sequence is TGTGCCAGCAGCCAGATCGCACTAGCGCGCCTGACGTCCACAGATACGCAGTATTTT.

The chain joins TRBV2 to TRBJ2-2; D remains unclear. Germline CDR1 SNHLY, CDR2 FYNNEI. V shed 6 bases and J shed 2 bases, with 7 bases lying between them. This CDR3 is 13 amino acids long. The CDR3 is CASRRTNTGELFF. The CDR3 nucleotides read TGTGCCAGCAGAAGGACCAACACCGGGGAGCTGTTTTTT.

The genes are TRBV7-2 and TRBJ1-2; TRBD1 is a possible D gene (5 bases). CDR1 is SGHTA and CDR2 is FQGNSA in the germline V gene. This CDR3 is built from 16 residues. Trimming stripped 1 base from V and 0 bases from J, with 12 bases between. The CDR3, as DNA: TGTGCCAGCAGCTTAGGGGGGGGGACCCCTAACTATGGCTACACCTTC. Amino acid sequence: CASSLGGGTPNYGYTF.

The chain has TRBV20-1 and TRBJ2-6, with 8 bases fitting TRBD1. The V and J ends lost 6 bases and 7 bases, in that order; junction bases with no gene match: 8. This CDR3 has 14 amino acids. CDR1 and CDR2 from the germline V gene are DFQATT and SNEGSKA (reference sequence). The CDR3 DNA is TGCAGTGCCTACGGACAGGGACAAGCCAACGTCCTGACTTTC. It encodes CSAYGQGQANVLTF.

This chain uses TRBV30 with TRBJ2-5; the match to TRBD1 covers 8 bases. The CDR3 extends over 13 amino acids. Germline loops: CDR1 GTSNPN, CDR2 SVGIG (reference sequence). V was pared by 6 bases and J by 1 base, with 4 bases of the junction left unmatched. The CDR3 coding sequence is TGTGCCTGCTCCAGGGGGCTCCAAGAGACCCAGTACTTC. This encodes CACSRGLQETQYF.

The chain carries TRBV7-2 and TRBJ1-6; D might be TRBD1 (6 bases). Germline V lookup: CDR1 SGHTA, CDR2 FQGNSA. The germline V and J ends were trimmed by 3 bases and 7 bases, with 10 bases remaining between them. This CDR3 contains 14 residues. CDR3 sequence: CASSLAGQNSPLHF. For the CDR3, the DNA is TGTGCCAGCAGCTTGGCCGGACAGAATTCACCCCTCCACTTT.

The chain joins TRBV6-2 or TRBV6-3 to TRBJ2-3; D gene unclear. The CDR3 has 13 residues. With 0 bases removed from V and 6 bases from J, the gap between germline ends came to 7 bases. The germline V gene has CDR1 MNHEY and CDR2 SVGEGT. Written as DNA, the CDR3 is TGTGCCAGCAGTTACTCCGCCGTGGATACGCAGTATTTT. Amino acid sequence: CASSYSAVDTQYF.